This T cell receptor (beta chain) was retrieved from a study of T cell repertoires in cytomegalovirus infection. The trim removed 0 bases at V and 4 bases at J, leaving 7 bases unmatched. CDR1 is SGHTA, CDR2 FQGNSA, per germline. The CDR3 totals 17 residues. TCRdb fed the reads into MiXCR, producing one record per CDR3 protein. This table has 150,000 to 200,000 distinct CDR3 sequences, roughly 19% appearing once. This clonotype was counted at least ten times. Sequenced input: PBMCs. The receptor's source is a human donor in good health (CMV status not recorded). Some clones in this sample may be carry-over from other donors' samples. The chain couples TRBV7-2 to TRBJ1-2; 11 positions match TRBD1. The CDR3: CASSLASGQGAVYGYTF. CDR3 coding DNA: TGTGCCAGCAGCTTAGCTTCAGGACAGGGGGCGGTCTATGGCTACACCTTC.